This TCR beta chain comes out of a study of blood T cell repertoires in COVID-19. Background on the study: Both acute and convalescent COVID-19 samples were obtained from the United States, Italy and Spain.

This CDR3 comprises 16 residues. V lost 3 bases and J 2 bases, leaving 16 bases between the germline ends. Germline V gives CDR1 SGHRS, CDR2 YFSETQ. Seattle participants joined during active infection and were tracked over time. As handled by the study authors: Estimation of nucleated cell counts was performed using reference gene primer amplification. Using immunoSEQ multiplex PCR, the repertoire was profiled, and TCRdb retains in-frame clones only, with some absent. V and J calls plus clone size are reproduced from that table; the DNA served to infer D and trimming. The table lists around 140,000 clones, around 84% of them singletons.

Sequencing input: peripheral blood. The chain couples TRBV5-1 to TRBJ2-3; no clear D. This clonotype was obtained from a young man with COVID-19, enrolled during active disease. CDR3 in DNA: TGCGCCAGCAGCTCCTCCTTACATTCCGACACAGATACGCAGTATTTT. It codes for CASSSSLHSDTDTQYF.